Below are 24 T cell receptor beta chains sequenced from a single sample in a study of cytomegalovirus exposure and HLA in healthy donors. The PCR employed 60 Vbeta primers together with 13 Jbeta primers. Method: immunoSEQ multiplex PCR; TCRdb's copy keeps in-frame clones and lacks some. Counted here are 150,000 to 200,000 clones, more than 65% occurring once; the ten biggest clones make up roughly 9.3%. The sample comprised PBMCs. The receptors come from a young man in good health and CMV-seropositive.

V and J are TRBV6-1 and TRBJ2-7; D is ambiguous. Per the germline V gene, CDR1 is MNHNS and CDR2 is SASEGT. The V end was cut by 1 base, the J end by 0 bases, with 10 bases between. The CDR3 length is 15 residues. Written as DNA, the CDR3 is TGTGCCAGCAGTGAAGTGGGCCCAAGCTCCTACGAGCAGTACTTC. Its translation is CASSEVGPSSYEQYF.

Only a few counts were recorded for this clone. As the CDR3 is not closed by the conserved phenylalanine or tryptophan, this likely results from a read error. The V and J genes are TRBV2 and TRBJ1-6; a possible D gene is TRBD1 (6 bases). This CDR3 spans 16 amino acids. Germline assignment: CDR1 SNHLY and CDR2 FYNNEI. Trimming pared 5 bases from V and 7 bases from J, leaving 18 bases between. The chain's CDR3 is CASSPYLDSFNSPLHL. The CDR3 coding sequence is TGTGCCAGCAGTCCCTACCTGGACAGTTTCAATTCACCCCTCCACCTT.

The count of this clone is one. DNA of the CDR3: TGTGCCAGTAGTATTTTTGGGACTAGCGGGATCATGGTTCACACCGGGGAGCTGTTTTTT. It is translated as CASSIFGTSGIMVHTGELFF. V is TRBV19 and J is TRBJ2-2, with 13 bases fitting TRBD2. The junction had 13 bases not matched to a gene; V was cut back by 3 bases and J by 3 bases. The CDR3 totals 20 residues. The V gene's germline CDR1 is LNHDA and CDR2 SQIVND (reference sequence). The full variable domain, its missing parts supplied by reference TRBV19 and TRBJ2-2, is DGGITQSPKYLFRKEGQNVTLSCEQNLNHDAMYWYRQDPGQGLRLIYYSQIVNDFQKGDIAEGYSVSREKKESFPLTVTSAQKNPTAFYLCASSIFGTSGIMVHTGELFFGEGSRLTVL.

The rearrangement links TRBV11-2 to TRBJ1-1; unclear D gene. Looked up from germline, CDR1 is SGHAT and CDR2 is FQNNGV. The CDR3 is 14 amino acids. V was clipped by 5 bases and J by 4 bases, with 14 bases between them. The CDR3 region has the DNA TGTGCCAGCAGCCCCGGTGCGGGGTTCACTGAAGCTTTCTTT. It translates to CASSPGAGFTEAFF. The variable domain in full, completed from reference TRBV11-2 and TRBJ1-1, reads EAGVAQSPRYKIIEKRQSVAFWCNPISGHATLYWYQQILGQGPKLLIQFQNNGVVDDSQLPKDRFSAERLKGVDSTLKIQPAKLEDSAVYLCASSPGAGFTEAFFGQGTRLTVV.

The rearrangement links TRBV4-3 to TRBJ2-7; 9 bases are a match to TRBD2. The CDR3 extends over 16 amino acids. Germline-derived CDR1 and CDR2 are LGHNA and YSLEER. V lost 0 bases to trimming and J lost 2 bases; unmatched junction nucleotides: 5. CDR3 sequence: CASSQDSGSKTYEQYF. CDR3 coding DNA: TGCGCCAGCAGCCAAGATAGCGGGAGTAAGACCTACGAGCAGTACTTC.

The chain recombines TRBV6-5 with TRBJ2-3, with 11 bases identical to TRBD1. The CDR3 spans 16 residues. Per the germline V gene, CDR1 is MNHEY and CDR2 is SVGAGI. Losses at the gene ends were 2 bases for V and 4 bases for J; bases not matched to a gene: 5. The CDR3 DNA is TGTGCCAGCAGTTACGCGGGACAGGGGGACCCAGATACGCAGTATTTT. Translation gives CASSYAGQGDPDTQYF.

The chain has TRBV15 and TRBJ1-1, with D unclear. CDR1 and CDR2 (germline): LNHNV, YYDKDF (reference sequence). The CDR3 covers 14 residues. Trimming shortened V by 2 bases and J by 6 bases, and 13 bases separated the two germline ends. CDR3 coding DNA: TGTGCCACCAGCAGAATCACGCTTGAGTCTGAAGCTTTCTTT. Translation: CATSRITLESEAFF.

As DNA, the CDR3 is TGTGCCAGCAGTTTGCGGGTGGACGGGGCAGATACGCAGTATTTT. Translated, it gives CASSLRVDGADTQYF. V usage is TRBV27 and J usage is TRBJ2-3, with D perhaps TRBD2 (5 bases). Deletions cut 3 bases from V and 4 bases from J, with 14 bases between. The CDR3 runs 15 residues. Germline loops: CDR1 MNHEY, CDR2 SMNVEV (reference sequence).

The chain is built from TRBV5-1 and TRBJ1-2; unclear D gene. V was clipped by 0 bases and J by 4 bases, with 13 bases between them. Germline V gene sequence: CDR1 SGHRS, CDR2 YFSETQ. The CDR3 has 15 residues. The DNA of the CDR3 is TGCGCCAGCAGCTTGGAATTGGCAGGCCTCTATGGCTACACCTTC. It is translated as CASSLELAGLYGYTF.

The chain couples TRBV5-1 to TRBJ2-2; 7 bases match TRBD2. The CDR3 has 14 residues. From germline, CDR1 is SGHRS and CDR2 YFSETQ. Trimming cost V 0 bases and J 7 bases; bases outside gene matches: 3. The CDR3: CASSLAGGDGELFF. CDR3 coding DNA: TGCGCCAGCAGCTTGGCGGGGGGTGACGGGGAGCTGTTTTTT. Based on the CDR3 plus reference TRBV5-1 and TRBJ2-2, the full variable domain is KAGVTQTPRYLIKTRGQQVTLSCSPISGHRSVSWYQQTPGQGLQFLFEYFSETQRNKGNFPGRFSGRQFSNSRSEMNVSTLELGDSALYLCASSLAGGDGELFFGEGSRLTVL.

CDR3 coding DNA: TGTGCCAGCAGTTTAGAGTGGGAGCCTCCCTCCTACGAGCAGTACTTC. This translates into CASSLEWEPPSYEQYF. J is TRBJ2-5 and V is TRBV27, with D maybe TRBD2 (5 bases). The end of the DNA is better explained by TRBJ2-7, so the J call may be wrong. The CDR3 totals 16 residues. Germline values: CDR1 MNHEY, CDR2 SMNVEV (reference sequence).

The CDR3 region has the DNA TGCGCCAGCAGCGCTGGGACAGGGAAAGAAAAACTGTTTTTT. Protein product: CASSAGTGKEKLFF. The genes are TRBV5-1 and TRBJ1-4; TRBD1 matches 9 bases. After removal of 4 bases from V and 8 bases from J, the junction contained 6 bases not matched to a gene. The length of the CDR3 is 14 residues. Germline CDR1 reads SGHRS; CDR2 reads YFSETQ.

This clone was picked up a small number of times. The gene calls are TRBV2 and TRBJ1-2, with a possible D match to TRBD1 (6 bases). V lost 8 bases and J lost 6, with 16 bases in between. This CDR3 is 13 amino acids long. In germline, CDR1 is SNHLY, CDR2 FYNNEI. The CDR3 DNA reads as TGTGCCAGCCTTCGGGACACCGATCATGGCTACACCTTC. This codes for CASLRDTDHGYTF.

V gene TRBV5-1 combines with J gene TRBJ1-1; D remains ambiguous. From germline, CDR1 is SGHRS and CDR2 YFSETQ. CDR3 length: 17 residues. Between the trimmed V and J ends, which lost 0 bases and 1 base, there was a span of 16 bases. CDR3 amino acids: CASSLGAAPTANTEAFF. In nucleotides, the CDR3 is TGCGCCAGCAGCTTGGGAGCCGCACCTACAGCGAACACTGAAGCTTTCTTT.

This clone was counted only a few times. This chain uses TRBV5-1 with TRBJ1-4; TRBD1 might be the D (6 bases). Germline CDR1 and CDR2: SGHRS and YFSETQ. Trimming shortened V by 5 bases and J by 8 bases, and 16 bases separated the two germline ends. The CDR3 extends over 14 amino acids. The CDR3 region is CASRWTAWGEKLFF. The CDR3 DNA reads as TGCGCCAGCAGATGGACAGCCTGGGGGGAAAAACTGTTTTTT.

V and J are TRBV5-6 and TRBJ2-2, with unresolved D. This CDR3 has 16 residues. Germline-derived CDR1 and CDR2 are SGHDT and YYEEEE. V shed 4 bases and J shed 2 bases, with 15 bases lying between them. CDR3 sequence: CASSTESTLNTGELFF. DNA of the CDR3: TGTGCCAGCAGCACAGAGTCGACGCTCAACACCGGGGAGCTGTTTTTT.

The CDR3 nucleotides are TGCGCCAGCACCAAGAAACAGGGTTTGTGCTCCTACGAGCAGTACTTC. Its translation is CASTKKQGLCSYEQYF. The rearrangement links TRBV23-1 to TRBJ2-7; D is perhaps TRBD1 (6 bases). TRBV23-1 is annotated as an ORF whose role is uncertain. The CDR3 is made up of 16 amino acids. Trimming shortened V by 7 bases and J by 0 bases, and 19 bases separated the two germline ends.

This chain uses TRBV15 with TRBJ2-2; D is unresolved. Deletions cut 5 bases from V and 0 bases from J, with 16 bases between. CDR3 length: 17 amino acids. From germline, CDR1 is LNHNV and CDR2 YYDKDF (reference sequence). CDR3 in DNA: TGTGCCACCAGCGCGAGTGACTCAAACGCGAACACCGGGGAGCTGTTTTTT. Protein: CATSASDSNANTGELFF. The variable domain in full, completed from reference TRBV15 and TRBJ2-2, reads DAMVIQNPRYQVTQFGKPVTLSCSQTLNHNVMYWYQQKSSQAPKLLFHYYDKDFNNEADTPDNFQSRRPNTSFCFLDIRSPGLGDTAMYLCATSASDSNANTGELFFGEGSRLTVL.

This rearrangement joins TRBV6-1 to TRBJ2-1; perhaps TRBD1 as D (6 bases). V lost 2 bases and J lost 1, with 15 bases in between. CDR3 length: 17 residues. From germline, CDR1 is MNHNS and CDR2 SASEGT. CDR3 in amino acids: CASSEPRSGASYNEQFF. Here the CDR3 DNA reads TGTGCCAGCAGTGAACCAAGGTCAGGGGCATCCTACAATGAGCAGTTCTTC.

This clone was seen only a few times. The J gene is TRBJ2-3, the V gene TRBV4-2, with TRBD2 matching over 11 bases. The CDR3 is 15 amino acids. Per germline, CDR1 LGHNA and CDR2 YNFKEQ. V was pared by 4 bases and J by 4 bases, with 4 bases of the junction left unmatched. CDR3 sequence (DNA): TGTGCCAGCAGCCTGGGACTAGCGGATCCAGATACGCAGTATTTT. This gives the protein CASSLGLADPDTQYF.

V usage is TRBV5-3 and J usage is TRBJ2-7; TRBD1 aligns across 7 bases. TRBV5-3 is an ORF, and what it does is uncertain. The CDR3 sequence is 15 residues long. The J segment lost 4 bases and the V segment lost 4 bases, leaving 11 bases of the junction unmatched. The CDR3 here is CARSQMTGTEYEQYF. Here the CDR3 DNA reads TGTGCCAGAAGCCAGATGACCGGGACAGAATACGAGCAGTACTTC.

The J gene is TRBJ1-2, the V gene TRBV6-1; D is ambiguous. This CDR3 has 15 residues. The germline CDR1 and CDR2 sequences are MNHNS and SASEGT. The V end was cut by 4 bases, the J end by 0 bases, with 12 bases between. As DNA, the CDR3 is TGTGCCAGCAGTGTCTCGGTATTTGCTAACTATGGCTACACCTTC. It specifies CASSVSVFANYGYTF.

In nucleotides, the CDR3 is TGCGCCAGCAGCTTGGAGACAGCTGGAAACACCATATATTTT. It encodes CASSLETAGNTIYF. The rearrangement links TRBV5-1 to TRBJ1-3, with D possibly matching TRBD1 (5 bases). Germline CDR1 reads SGHRS; CDR2 reads YFSETQ. The V gene lost 0 bases and the J gene lost 2 bases, with 6 bases spanning the gap. CDR3 size: 14 residues. Based on the CDR3 plus reference TRBV5-1 and TRBJ1-3, the full variable domain is KAGVTQTPRYLIKTRGQQVTLSCSPISGHRSVSWYQQTPGQGLQFLFEYFSETQRNKGNFPGRFSGRQFSNSRSEMNVSTLELGDSALYLCASSLETAGNTIYFGEGSWLTVV.

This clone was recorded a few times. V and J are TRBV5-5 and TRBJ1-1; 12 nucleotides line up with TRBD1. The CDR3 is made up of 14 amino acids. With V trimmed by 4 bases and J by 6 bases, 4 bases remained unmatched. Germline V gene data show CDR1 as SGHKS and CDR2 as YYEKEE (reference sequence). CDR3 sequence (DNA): TGTGCCAGCAGCAGGGGACAGGGGGCCGCTGAAGCTTTCTTT. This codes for CASSRGQGAAEAFF.